At least ten counts were recorded for the clone carrying this TCR beta chain. The sample is drawn from a study of T cells in Graves' hyperthyroidism and ophthalmopathy. Germline V gene data show CDR1 as SNHLY and CDR2 as FYNNEI. Trimming took off 5 bases at V and 4 bases at J, with 14 bases between the two ends. The CDR3 sequence is 14 residues long. TCR beta CDR3 regions were amplified from RNA transcripts. HTBI primers were used for first-round RT-PCR of the TCR CDR3. TCRdb re-called the multiplex PCR reads with MiXCR, one entry per CDR3 protein. The table lists 500,000 or so distinct CDR3 sequences, roughly 18% of them singletons, with around 17% in the top ten. Among ophthalmopathy patients, the Clinical Activity Score reached at least 3, the NOSPECS grade reached at least 4, and duration remained under 3 months. Diagnosis relied on clinical symptoms, serum thyroxine and TRAb, thyroid ultrasound and orbital computed tomography.

The J gene is TRBJ1-1, the V gene TRBV2; weak D call: TRBD1 (6 bases). The sample comprised blood. The clonotype comes from a woman aged 18-29 years with Graves' ophthalmopathy. The CDR3 region has the DNA TGTGCCAGCAGTTCGCAGGGGCAAGGCACTGAAGCTTTCTTT. The encoded protein is CASSSQGQGTEAFF.